The T cell receptor beta chain described here comes from a study of cytomegalovirus exposure and HLA in healthy donors. Study in general: Unique TCRs numbering some 77 million, obtained from HLA-typed donors, made up an early data release.

Germline V lookup: CDR1 SGHNT, CDR2 YYREEE (reference sequence). The ends were cut back, 0 bases at V and 2 bases at J, with 8 bases in the middle. There are 14 residues in the CDR3. As concerns this clone: Its antigen is not identified.

The primer mix had 60 Vbeta and 13 Jbeta primers. Profiled with immunoSEQ multiplex PCR; TCRdb holds only in-frame clones, not every one. Of about 150,000 clones listed, around 85% are singletons. Notes on the study in general: Evidence from a later analysis indicated that most CMV-associated TCR beta chains looked HLA-restricted. Roughly uniform sequencing depth across donors was assumed, possibly incorrectly. Among the most significant clusters, several appeared linked to common viral pathogens in a later analysis.

What was sequenced was PBMCs. The receptor's source is a boy aged 2 to 10 in good health and CMV-seronegative. V usage is TRBV5-4 and J usage is TRBJ1-2; D is undetermined. Written as DNA, the CDR3 is TGTGCCAGCAGCTTGGCAGGCCCAAACTATGGCTACACCTTC. Translated, it gives CASSLAGPNYGYTF.